These 22 T cell receptor beta chains were all obtained from the same sample, sequenced in a study of regulatory T cells in long-lasting Graves disease. The time point was: newly diagnosed GD, antithyroid drugs for less than 3 months. After RNA was extracted from PBMCs, the TCR library was made from it. Combining iRepertoire HTBI primers with Arm-PCR of CDR3 regions, the authors built TCR beta libraries. TCRdb ran MiXCR on the multiplex PCR reads and lists one entry per CDR3 protein. Of about 430,000 distinct CDR3 sequences listed, approximately 15% are singletons. These data also featured in a second study, about T cells in Graves' hyperthyroidism and ophthalmopathy.

The sequenced sample was peripheral blood mononuclear cells (PBMCs), obtained at new diagnosis, from a patient treated with antithyroid drugs. These receptors were obtained from a woman aged 40-49 years with Graves disease.

Concerning this clonotype itself: This may be a read error, as it is one base from a much larger clone. This chain joins TRBV29-1 and TRBJ2-1, with TRBD1 identical over 10 bases. The CDR3 sequence is 18 residues long. Germline CDR1 reads SQVTM; CDR2 reads ANQGSEA. With 7 bases clipped from V and 8 bases from J, the junction kept 23 bases outside the gene matches. The DNA for the CDR3 is TGCAGCGCCGTCCTGACAGGGGGCGTGAAGACAGCGGGATATGAGCAGTTCTTC. Translating gives CSAVLTGGVKTAGYEQFF.

This clonotype was seen at least ten times. The CDR3 DNA is TGTGCCAGCTCACCAAGGCAACTCTCTGGGGCCAACGTCCTGACTTTC. Protein: CASSPRQLSGANVLTF. The chain is built from TRBV18 and TRBJ2-6; the D is unclear. This CDR3 contains 16 residues. Trimming removed 2 bases from V and 0 bases from J, with 8 bases in between. Germline CDR1 is KGHSH and CDR2 is LQKENI.

This clonotype turned up a few times. The chain combines TRBV13 with TRBJ2-1; 12 nucleotides agree with TRBD2. This CDR3 has 15 amino acids. Unmatched junction bases numbered 8, after V lost 5 bases and J lost 9 bases. Germline CDR1 and CDR2: PRHDT and FYEKMQ (reference sequence). The CDR3 DNA follows: TGTGCCAGCAGCCCCCCTAGCGGGAGGGCCGCTGAGCAGTTCTTC. It codes for CASSPPSGRAAEQFF. Filled out from reference TRBV13 and TRBJ2-1, the complete variable domain reads AAGVIQSPRHLIKEKRETATLKCYPIPRHDTVYWYQQGPGQDPQFLISFYEKMQSDKGSIPDRFSAQQFSDYHSELNMSSLELGDSALYFCASSPPSGRAAEQFFGPGTRLTVL.

This clonotype was observed a handful of times. The chain uses TRBV12-3 or TRBV12-4 and TRBJ2-7, with 7 bases lining up with TRBD2. The CDR3 sequence is 14 residues long. The trim removed 7 bases at V and 0 bases at J, leaving 6 bases unmatched. CDR3 in amino acids: CASTMGGDSYEQYF. The CDR3 DNA is TGTGCCAGCACCATGGGGGGGGACTCCTACGAGCAGTACTTC.

This clonotype showed up many times. V and J are TRBV3-1 and TRBJ2-1; D is unresolved. The CDR3 is 14 amino acids. The V end was cut by 1 base, the J end by 10 bases, with 14 bases between. Germline V lookup: CDR1 LGHDT, CDR2 YNNKEL (reference sequence). The CDR3 DNA reads as TGTGCCAGCAGCCAAGTTCAATTTCGGGTCGAGCAGTTCTTC. This translates into CASSQVQFRVEQFF.

This clonotype was detected once. A much bigger clone sits one base away, suggesting this may be a read error. The chain has TRBV3-1 and TRBJ1-4; D unresolved. This CDR3 is built from 15 residues. Germline CDR1 and CDR2: LGHDT and YNNKEL (reference sequence). The CDR3 nucleotides are TGTGCCAACAGCCAAGTTCTAAGGACGAATGAAAAACTGTTTTTT. Translation: CANSQVLRTNEKLFF.

Many counts were recorded for this clonotype. This chain links TRBV28 with TRBJ2-3, with 10 positions matching TRBD2. Per the germline V gene, CDR1 is MDHEN and CDR2 is SYDVKM. This CDR3 region has 16 residues. Trimming took 5 bases from V and 2 from J; bases not matched to a gene: 7. Written as DNA, the CDR3 is TGTGCCAGCAGTCGATGGACTAGCGGTCTCACAGATACGCAGTATTTT. It specifies CASSRWTSGLTDTQYF.

This clonotype was counted many times. J is TRBJ1-2 and V is TRBV7-8; D may be TRBD1 (5 bases). Germline V gene sequence: CDR1 SGHVS, CDR2 FQNEAQ. The V end lost 1 base, the J end lost 5 bases, and 20 bases lay between the germline ends. The CDR3 covers 17 residues. The CDR3, as DNA: TGTGCCAGCAGCTTAGGCGTGGTGCAGGGTTCTTGGTATGGCTACACCTTC. Encoded protein: CASSLGVVQGSWYGYTF. Full variable domain (outside the CDR3, taken from reference TRBV7-8 and TRBJ1-2): GAGVSQSPRYKVAKRGQDVALRCDPISGHVSLFWYQQALGQGPEFLTYFQNEAQLDKSGLPSDRFFAERPEGSVSTLKIQRTQQEDSAVYLCASSLGVVQGSWYGYTFGSGTRLTVV.

This clonotype was detected ten times or more. V is TRBV2 and J is TRBJ2-3; D gene uncertain. The germline V gene has CDR1 SNHLY and CDR2 FYNNEI. The V end was cut by 3 bases, the J end by 0 bases, with 10 bases between. The CDR3 has 15 residues. CDR3 amino acids: CASSEHFLSTDTQYF. The CDR3 coding sequence is TGTGCCAGCAGTGAGCACTTCCTGAGCACAGATACGCAGTATTTT.

The rearrangement uses TRBV29-1 and TRBJ1-2; D unresolved. Deletions cut 4 bases from V and 6 bases from J, with 12 bases between. The CDR3 has 12 residues. The germline gives CDR1 SQVTM, CDR2 ANQGSEA. CDR3 bases: TGCAGCGTTGTTTCGGGGTGGCATGGCTACACCTTC. This encodes CSVVSGWHGYTF.

This clonotype came up many times. This rearrangement joins TRBV5-5 to TRBJ2-1, with D possibly being TRBD2 (5 bases). The CDR3 contains 14 residues. Germline V gene sequence: CDR1 SGHKS, CDR2 YYEKEE (reference sequence). The V end lost 3 bases, the J end lost 8 bases, and 15 bases lay between the germline ends. CDR3 region: CASSSWTRIDEQFF. The CDR3 nucleotides are TGTGCCAGCAGCTCATGGACTCGAATCGATGAGCAGTTCTTC.

This clonotype was seen at least ten times. The gene calls are TRBV9 and TRBJ1-2; 7 nucleotides align to TRBD1. This CDR3 has 18 residues. CDR1 and CDR2 from the germline V gene are SGDLS and YYNGEE. Unmatched junction bases numbered 17, after V lost 3 bases and J lost 3 bases. CDR3 nucleotide sequence: TGTGCCAGCAGCGGAGAGAAAATTAGACAGGGCCTGGACTATGGCTACACCTTC. It is translated as CASSGEKIRQGLDYGYTF.

This sequence joins TRBV28 and TRBJ2-1; 9 nucleotides agree with TRBD2. Per germline, CDR1 MDHEN and CDR2 SYDVKM. Trimming took 1 base from V and 4 from J; bases not matched to a gene: 2. This CDR3 has 15 residues. CDR3 sequence (DNA): TGTGCCAGCAGTTTATACCTAGCGGGGTACAATGAGCAGTTCTTC. Translated: CASSLYLAGYNEQFF.

V usage is TRBV5-1 and J usage is TRBJ2-7; TRBD1 agrees at 11 bases. V was pared by 4 bases and J by 4 bases, with 13 bases of the junction left unmatched. Germline V gene sequence: CDR1 SGHRS, CDR2 YFSETQ. The CDR3 totals 17 residues. CDR3 sequence (DNA): TGCGCCAGCAGCCCCACGGGTTCCGGGACAGGGGGATACGAGCAGTACTTC. This sequence encodes CASSPTGSGTGGYEQYF.

Many counts were recorded for this clonotype. The gene calls are TRBV28 and TRBJ2-1, with TRBD2 matching over 8 bases. V was pared by 2 bases and J by 6 bases, with 3 bases of the junction left unmatched. The length of the CDR3 is 14 residues. In germline, CDR1 is MDHEN, CDR2 SYDVKM. Here the CDR3 DNA reads TGTGCCAGCAGTTTACGGCGGGGGGTCAATGAGCAGTTCTTC. It encodes CASSLRRGVNEQFF.

The sample holds a few counts of this clonotype. J is TRBJ2-7 and V is TRBV28; TRBD2 matches 16 bases. The CDR3 runs 23 residues. V shed 5 bases and J 3 bases; nucleotides not matched to a gene: 25. The germline CDR1 and CDR2 sequences are MDHEN and SYDVKM. The CDR3 DNA follows: TGTGCCAGCAGTATCCCCACAGAACCCGGGACTAGCGGGAGGGTCAGTATTAACTACGAGCAGTACTTC. Translating it yields CASSIPTEPGTSGRVSINYEQYF.

This clonotype was counted ten times or more. The gene calls are TRBV7-2 and TRBJ2-7; the match to TRBD1 covers 11 bases. The CDR3 contains 14 residues. CDR1 and CDR2 (germline): SGHTA, FQGNSA. After removal of 4 bases from V and 3 bases from J, the junction contained 2 bases not matched to a gene. CDR3 in DNA: TGTGCCAGCAGCTCCGGGACAGGGGGCTACGAGCAGTACTTC. Its translation is CASSSGTGGYEQYF.

In its sample, this clonotype was seen many times. V gene TRBV11-2 combines with J gene TRBJ2-2; TRBD1 is a possible D gene (6 bases). Trimming left V 7 bases short and J 0 bases short, with 15 bases between. There are 16 residues in the CDR3. Germline V gene sequence: CDR1 SGHAT, CDR2 FQNNGV. CDR3 in amino acids: CASNGGREPNTGELFF. DNA for the CDR3: TGTGCCAGCAATGGGGGCCGCGAACCGAACACCGGGGAGCTGTTTTTT.

This clonotype was recorded many times. The chain combines TRBV28 with TRBJ1-4, with D hard to call. Germline V gene lookup returns CDR1 MDHEN and CDR2 SYDVKM. This CDR3 comprises 15 residues. The V gene lost 6 bases and the J gene lost 6 bases, with 17 bases spanning the gap. CDR3 amino acids: CASSPLPGTYEKLFF. CDR3 DNA sequence: TGTGCCAGCAGCCCCCTCCCCGGCACGTATGAAAAACTGTTTTTT.

This rearrangement joins TRBV20-1 to TRBJ2-1; D uncertain. The germline V gene encodes CDR1 DFQATT and CDR2 SNEGSKA (reference sequence). The length of the CDR3 is 12 residues. Trimming removed 1 base at V and 10 bases at J, with 11 bases between. CDR3 nucleotides: TGCAGTGCTAGAGGAGTTGGGTGGGAGCAGTTCTTC. Translated, it gives CSARGVGWEQFF.

There are many counts of this clonotype. The CDR3 sequence is CASSPPMGRSSYEQYF. CDR3 nucleotides: TGTGCCAGCAGCCCCCCAATGGGACGATCGTCCTACGAGCAGTACTTC. This chain connects TRBV3-1 to TRBJ2-7; tentatively, D is TRBD1 or TRBD2 (5 bases each). The CDR3 length is 16 residues. Germline V lookup: CDR1 LGHDT, CDR2 YNNKEL (reference sequence). The V gene lost 4 bases and the J gene lost 1 base, with 17 bases spanning the gap.

This clonotype occurred many times. V and J are TRBV6-1 and TRBJ1-5; TRBD1 might be the D (6 bases). The CDR3 runs 17 residues. V was pared by 6 bases and J by 0 bases, with 18 bases between. The V gene's germline CDR1 is MNHNS and CDR2 SASEGT. Here the CDR3 DNA reads TGTGCCAGCAGCTCCAGGGGCGGTTCCCTTAGCAATCAGCCCCAGCATTTT. Translating gives CASSSRGGSLSNQPQHF.